This entry lists 8 T cell receptor beta chains sequenced from one sample in a study of identical twins. Via MiXCR, TCRdb re-called the 5' RACE reads, giving one row per CDR3 protein. The sample lists around 1.7 million distinct CDR3 sequences, around 29% occurring once. Material for sequencing was cord blood. All receptors come from a newborn girl in good health.

The chain is built from TRBV24-1 and TRBJ2-1; tentatively, D is TRBD1 (6 bases). This CDR3 contains 16 residues. V was cut by 6 bases and J by 10 bases, with 24 bases left in between. From germline, CDR1 is KGHDR and CDR2 SFDVKD. CDR3 DNA: TGTGCCACCAGTCCATCAGGGGCCCCCTCCCATGAAGAGCAGTTCTTC. Translated, it gives CATSPSGAPSHEEQFF.

This chain links TRBV5-1 with TRBJ2-5; 8 nucleotides match TRBD1. Trimming took 4 bases from V and 3 from J; bases not matched to a gene: 8. In germline, CDR1 is SGHRS, CDR2 YFSETQ. This CDR3 has 15 amino acids. CDR3 sequence reads: CASSPGTGGEETQYF. The CDR3, as DNA: TGCGCCAGCAGCCCAGGGACAGGCGGAGAAGAGACCCAGTACTTC. The full variable domain, rest sourced from reference TRBV5-1 and TRBJ2-5, is KAGVTQTPRYLIKTRGQQVTLSCSPISGHRSVSWYQQTPGQGLQFLFEYFSETQRNKGNFPGRFSGRQFSNSRSEMNVSTLELGDSALYLCASSPGTGGEETQYFGPGTRLLVL.

The V gene is TRBV7-9, the J gene TRBJ2-1, with TRBD2 matching over 7 bases. The trim removed 0 bases at V and 5 bases at J, leaving 10 bases unmatched. Germline loops: CDR1 SEHNR, CDR2 FQNEAQ (reference sequence). There are 17 residues in the CDR3. CDR3 in DNA: TGTGCCAGCAGCTTAGCTGGGGCGGGAGAGTTGAACAATGAGCAGTTCTTC. It encodes CASSLAGAGELNNEQFF.

This chain uses TRBV12-3 or TRBV12-4 with TRBJ2-2; D is undetermined. This CDR3 is 14 amino acids long. Trimming took 2 bases from V and 3 from J, leaving 7 bases between them. CDR3 in DNA: TGTGCCAGCAGTTTATACGAGGACACCGGGGAGCTGTTTTTT. As protein: CASSLYEDTGELFF.

This clonotype was observed a few times. The V gene is TRBV14, the J gene TRBJ2-5; the match to TRBD1 covers 8 bases. The CDR3 contains 15 residues. V shed 2 bases, J shed 1 base, and the junction held 3 bases outside the gene matches. CDR1 SGHDN and CDR2 FVKESK come from the germline V gene. This chain's CDR3 is CASSQSGQGQETQYF. CDR3 in DNA: TGTGCCAGCAGCCAATCAGGACAGGGCCAAGAGACCCAGTACTTC.

This clonotype was found a few times. The chain carries TRBV4-1 and TRBJ2-3; 8 positions agree with TRBD2. This CDR3 is built from 17 residues. Trimming cost V 4 bases and J 2 bases; bases outside gene matches: 11. Germline V gives CDR1 MGHRA, CDR2 YSYEKL. CDR3 DNA: TGCGCCAGCAGCCCTAACCCGGCGGGGGGTCCCACAGATACGCAGTATTTT. It translates to CASSPNPAGGPTDTQYF.

This clonotype was recorded a few times. The chain recombines TRBV27 with TRBJ2-3, with D perhaps TRBD1 or TRBD2 (6 bases each). There are 13 residues in the CDR3. Germline CDR1 is MNHEY and CDR2 is SMNVEV (reference sequence). V lost 5 bases to trimming and J lost 8 bases, with 14 bases between them. The CDR3 DNA follows: TGTGCCAGCAGTCCTCTCGGGGGCTTTACGCAGTATTTT. It translates to CASSPLGGFTQYF.

Points on this clonotype: The junction departs from germline at one end; a sequencing error may be responsible. The rearrangement links TRBV4-1 to TRBJ2-1; D unclear. CDR3 length: 11 residues. Germline CDR1 and CDR2: MGHRA and YSYEKL. CDR3 sequence reads: CSSSQKNEQFF. The CDR3 DNA is TGCTCCAGCAGCCAAAAGAATGAGCAGTTCTTC.